The 5 T cell receptor beta chains listed next were all sequenced from one sample in a study of T cells in Graves' hyperthyroidism and ophthalmopathy. TCR beta CDR3 sequences were amplified from RNA transcripts. HTBI primers drove first-round RT-PCR of the TCR CDR3. TCRdb re-called the multiplex PCR reads with MiXCR, one entry per CDR3 protein. Here the sample spans about 350,000 distinct CDR3 sequences, over 11% being singletons. The sample taken for sequencing was blood. These receptors originate from a woman in her twenties or thirties with Graves' hyperthyroidism.

This clonotype appeared many times. This sequence joins TRBV27 and TRBJ1-2; no definite D call. The CDR3 consists of 13 residues. With 6 bases removed from V and 0 bases from J, the gap between germline ends came to 8 bases. Germline V CDR1 and CDR2: MNHEY, SMNVEV (reference sequence). CDR3 protein: CASRWGSNYGYTF. CDR3 coding DNA: TGTGCCAGCAGGTGGGGTTCTAACTATGGCTACACCTTC.

Ten or more counts support this clonotype. This chain connects TRBV10-2 to TRBJ2-7; the match to TRBD2 covers 9 bases. With 7 bases clipped from V and 3 bases from J, the junction kept 4 bases outside the gene matches. The CDR3 has 13 amino acids. CDR1 is WSHSY and CDR2 is SAAADI in the germline V gene. CDR3 sequence: CASMYSGSYEQYF. In nucleotides, the CDR3 is TGCGCCAGCATGTATAGCGGGAGCTACGAGCAGTACTTC.

This clonotype was recorded a few times. The chain joins TRBV6-1 to TRBJ2-2; TRBD2 is a possible D gene (6 bases). Between the trimmed V and J ends, which lost 2 bases and 7 bases, there was a span of 11 bases. Germline CDR1 MNHNS, CDR2 SASEGT. The CDR3 runs to 14 residues. CDR3 coding DNA: TGTGCCAGCAGTGAACGGGGGATGATCGGGGAGCTGTTTTTT. This gives the protein CASSERGMIGELFF.

The chain joins TRBV19 to TRBJ2-2; 9 bases map to TRBD1. Germline V lookup: CDR1 LNHDA, CDR2 SQIVND (reference sequence). The CDR3 extends over 15 amino acids. J gave up 6 bases and V 7 bases, and 9 bases lay outside the gene matches. CDR3: CASTVTGGGPGELFF. The CDR3 DNA sequence: TGTGCCAGTACCGTAACAGGGGGCGGACCCGGGGAGCTGTTTTTT.

In its sample, this clonotype was seen many times. The rearrangement links TRBV28 to TRBJ2-4; 8 nucleotides line up with TRBD2. The germline CDR1 and CDR2 sequences are MDHEN and SYDVKM. The CDR3 length is 15 residues. V gave up 10 bases and J gave up 0 bases; unmatched junction bases: 8. The DNA of the CDR3 is TGTGCCACCAGCGGGAGCCGGAAAGCCAAAAACATTCAGTACTTC. Its protein is CATSGSRKAKNIQYF.